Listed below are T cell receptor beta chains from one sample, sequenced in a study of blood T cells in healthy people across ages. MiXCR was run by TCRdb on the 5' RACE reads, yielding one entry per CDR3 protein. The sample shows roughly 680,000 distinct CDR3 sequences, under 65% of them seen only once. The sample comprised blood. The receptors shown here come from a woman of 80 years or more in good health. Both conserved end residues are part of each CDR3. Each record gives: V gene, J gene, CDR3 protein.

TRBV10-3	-	CAISGGPGPYNEQYF
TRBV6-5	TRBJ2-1	CASSYAGTRGEQFF
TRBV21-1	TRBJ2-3	CASSPRSGVDSRRTDTQYF
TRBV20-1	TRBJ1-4	CSARDTGGELFF
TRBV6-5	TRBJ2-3	CASSYSFPGGDTQYF
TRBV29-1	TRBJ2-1	CSVGGAQWRLEGNEQFF
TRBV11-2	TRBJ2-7	CASSPFVGASYEQYF
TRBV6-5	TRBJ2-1	CASWRARGHNEQFF
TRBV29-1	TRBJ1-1	CSAAEGYTEAFF
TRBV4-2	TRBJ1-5	CASSSPGTLNQPQHF
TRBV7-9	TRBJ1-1	CASSVLTEAFF
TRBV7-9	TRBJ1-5	CASSFSVGGNQPQHF
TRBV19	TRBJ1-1	CASTEYGLLSAFF
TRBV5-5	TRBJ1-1	CASREGGRANTEAFF
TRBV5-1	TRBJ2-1	CASSLGSSGRYNEQFF
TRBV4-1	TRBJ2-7	CASSQDPSGVSYEQYF
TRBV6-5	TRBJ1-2	CASSLRTGTVVYGYTF
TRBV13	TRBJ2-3	CASSPQTSWDTQYF
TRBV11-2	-	CASSLGGLDGSEQYF
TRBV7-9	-	CASGKAPYNEQYF
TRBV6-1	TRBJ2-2	CASSEYRITGELFF
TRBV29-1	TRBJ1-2	CSVETGGAGYGYTF
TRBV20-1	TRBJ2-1	CSAIAGHTDYYNEQFF
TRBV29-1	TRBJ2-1	CSVRLSGSHEQFF
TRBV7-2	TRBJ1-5	CASRTGDINQPQHF
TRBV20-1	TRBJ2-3	CSARDNLRDWRTDTQYF
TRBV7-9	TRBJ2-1	CASSLSGRGVNEQFF
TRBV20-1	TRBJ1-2	CSARPPTNNYGYTF
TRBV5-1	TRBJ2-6	CASSLVRASGANVLTF